This T cell receptor (beta chain) was captured in a study of blood T cell repertoires in COVID-19. Study as a whole: The samples span acute and convalescent COVID-19 from the United States, Italy and Spain.

Produced via immunoSEQ multiplex PCR; TCRdb's table is partial and in-frame only. Of around 200,000 clones detected, just under 90% appear once; the ten largest clones hold 6.2%. This TCR derives from a man aged 60-69 years who had recovered from COVID-19. The specimen was peripheral blood.

CDR3 in DNA: TGTGCCAGCAACGTATGGGGGCCGTACGAGCAGTACTTC. Protein sequence: CASNVWGPYEQYF. V is TRBV5-6 and J is TRBJ2-7; tentative D call: TRBD1 (6 bases). Per the germline V gene, CDR1 is SGHDT and CDR2 is YYEEEE. The CDR3 consists of 13 residues. V was clipped by 6 bases and J by 4 bases, with 14 bases between them.